These T cell receptor beta chains were read from a single sample in a study of T cell repertoires in cytomegalovirus infection. TCRdb re-derived calls from the reads in MiXCR, one entry per CDR3 protein. The data show hundreds of thousands of distinct CDR3 sequences, around 31% seen once. For these receptors, no antigen is known. The sample in question was cultured CD8+ T cells from PBMCs, obtained from culture after CMV antigen stimulation. All receptors come from a human donor in good health (CMV status not recorded). Some clones in this sample may be carry-over from other donors' samples. Both conserved end residues are part of each CDR3. Each record gives: CDR3 DNA, CDR3 protein, D gene, clone size, V gene, J gene. The D gene is left open where the match is weak. Part of the rows lack a size; the others show once, few, many or a class for expanded clones.

cdr3_nt: TGTGCCACCAGCAAAGCGGGGCCGAGCACAGATACGCAGTATTTT
cdr3_aa: CATSKAGPSTDTQYF
d_call: TRBD2
clone_size: .
v_call: TRBV15
j_call: TRBJ2-3

cdr3_nt: TGTGCCAGCAGCTTCCGGGCTAGGGATGAGCAGTTCTTC
cdr3_aa: CASSFRARDEQFF
d_call: .
clone_size: .
v_call: TRBV7-9
j_call: TRBJ2-1

cdr3_nt: TGTGCCAGCAGCCCCGGGACAGGGAGATCGCTTGCGTGGGCCGACGCCTTC
cdr3_aa: CASSPGTGRSLAWADAF
d_call: TRBD1
clone_size: .
v_call: TRBV5-6
j_call: TRBJ1-2

cdr3_nt: TGTGCCAGCAGTTTGGGACACACTTTCTCTGGAAACACCATATATTTT
cdr3_aa: CASSLGHTFSGNTIYF
d_call: .
clone_size: .
v_call: TRBV28
j_call: TRBJ1-3

cdr3_nt: TGCGCCAGCAGCTTGGCGTGGGCACAGGGTTTGAATACGCAGTATTTT
cdr3_aa: CASSLAWAQGLNTQYF
d_call: .
clone_size: few
v_call: TRBV5-1
j_call: TRBJ2-3

cdr3_nt: TGCAGCGTTGATATGACTACCTTAACTGGAAACACCATATATTTT
cdr3_aa: CSVDMTTLTGNTIYF
d_call: .
clone_size: .
v_call: TRBV29-1
j_call: TRBJ1-3

cdr3_nt: TGTGCCAGCAGTCCACTTCGAAATGGTCCTAGCGGCTCCTACAATGAGCAGTTCTTC
cdr3_aa: CASSPLRNGPSGSYNEQFF
d_call: TRBD2
clone_size: .
v_call: TRBV28
j_call: TRBJ2-1

cdr3_nt: TGTGCCGCGGGTAAGGGGGTCTACAATGAGCAGTTCTTC
cdr3_aa: CAAGKGVYNEQFF
d_call: .
clone_size: few
v_call: TRBV27
j_call: TRBJ2-1

cdr3_nt: TGTGCCAGCAGCTTTAAAGGGACCTACGAGCAGTACTTC
cdr3_aa: CASSFKGTYEQYF
d_call: .
clone_size: few
v_call: TRBV3-1
j_call: TRBJ2-7

cdr3_nt: TGTGCCACCACCGTTACAGGGTCATCCTACGAGCAGTACTTC
cdr3_aa: CATTVTGSSYEQYF
d_call: .
clone_size: .
v_call: TRBV19
j_call: TRBJ2-7

cdr3_nt: TGTGCCAGCACGGGGACAACGAACACTGAAGCTTTCTTT
cdr3_aa: CASTGTTNTEAFF
d_call: .
clone_size: .
v_call: TRBV5-6
j_call: TRBJ1-1

cdr3_nt: TGTGCCAGCAGCCAGATCCTGGGACAGCTCTACAATGAGCAGTTCTTC
cdr3_aa: CASSQILGQLYNEQFF
d_call: TRBD1
clone_size: .
v_call: TRBV4-2
j_call: TRBJ2-1

cdr3_nt: TGTGCCATCAGTGTAGAAGGACAGGGTTTCTCCGGTGAGCAGTTCTTC
cdr3_aa: CAISVEGQGFSGEQFF
d_call: TRBD1
clone_size: .
v_call: TRBV10-3
j_call: TRBJ2-1

cdr3_nt: TGTGCCAGCAGTTTCGGGAGCAACTATAATTCACCCCTCCACTTT
cdr3_aa: CASSFGSNYNSPLHF
d_call: .
clone_size: .
v_call: TRBV7-6
j_call: TRBJ1-6

cdr3_nt: TGCAGTGCTAGTTCCCCGGGGGGGAGATGGAATGAGCAGTTCTTC
cdr3_aa: CSASSPGGRWNEQFF
d_call: TRBD2
clone_size: .
v_call: TRBV20-1
j_call: TRBJ2-1

cdr3_nt: TGTGCCAGCAAAGGGGGCTACGAGCAGTACTTC
cdr3_aa: CASKGGYEQYF
d_call: .
clone_size: .
v_call: TRBV12-3/TRBV12-4
j_call: TRBJ2-7

cdr3_nt: TGTGCCAGCAGCTTGGGGGAGAGAGTAATGCAAGAGACCCAGTACTTC
cdr3_aa: CASSLGERVMQETQYF
d_call: .
clone_size: .
v_call: TRBV5-4
j_call: TRBJ2-5

cdr3_nt: TGTGCCAGCAGCCGTACAGGGGAAAGGAATCAGCCCCAGCATTTT
cdr3_aa: CASSRTGERNQPQHF
d_call: TRBD1
clone_size: many
v_call: TRBV7-6
j_call: TRBJ1-5

cdr3_nt: TGTGCCAGCAGCTTCGTTTCGGCATCTTACAATGAGCAGTTCTTC
cdr3_aa: CASSFVSASYNEQFF
d_call: .
clone_size: many
v_call: TRBV7-3
j_call: TRBJ2-1

cdr3_nt: TGTGCCAGCAGCTTATCGGGTTCTGGAAACACCATATATTTT
cdr3_aa: CASSLSGSGNTIYF
d_call: .
clone_size: many
v_call: TRBV27
j_call: TRBJ1-3

cdr3_nt: TGTGCCAGCAGCGAAGCAGGAGGGCCTGATGGCTACACCTTC
cdr3_aa: CASSEAGGPDGYTF
d_call: .
clone_size: few
v_call: TRBV7-9
j_call: TRBJ1-2

cdr3_nt: TGTGCCAGCAGCCCTTCGGACAGCCCCAATCAGCCCCAGCATTTT
cdr3_aa: CASSPSDSPNQPQHF
d_call: .
clone_size: .
v_call: TRBV7-6
j_call: TRBJ1-5

cdr3_nt: TGTGCCAGCAGCTTAATACTAGCGGCGGCCAATGAGCAGTTCTTC
cdr3_aa: CASSLILAAANEQFF
d_call: TRBD2
clone_size: .
v_call: TRBV5-4
j_call: TRBJ2-1

cdr3_nt: TGTGCCAGCAGCACGGACAGCGACAATCAGCCCCAGCATTTT
cdr3_aa: CASSTDSDNQPQHF
d_call: .
clone_size: .
v_call: TRBV5-6
j_call: TRBJ1-5

cdr3_nt: TGTGCCAGCAGCTCAAGCGGAATAGCCAAAAACATTCAGTACTTC
cdr3_aa: CASSSSGIAKNIQYF
d_call: .
clone_size: few
v_call: TRBV7-9
j_call: TRBJ2-4

cdr3_nt: TGCGCCAGCAGCCAGGCATCGGGACAGGGGGCAGATACGCAGTATTTT
cdr3_aa: CASSQASGQGADTQYF
d_call: TRBD1
clone_size: .
v_call: TRBV4-1
j_call: TRBJ2-3

cdr3_nt: TGTGCCAGCAGTTACAGGGCAAGGGGCAATCAGCCCCAGCATTTT
cdr3_aa: CASSYRARGNQPQHF
d_call: .
clone_size: .
v_call: TRBV27
j_call: TRBJ1-5

cdr3_nt: TGCAGTGCTTGCAGGGGAACGGGGTCCATATGCAATCAGCCCCAGCATTTT
cdr3_aa: CSACRGTGSICNQPQHF
d_call: .
clone_size: .
v_call: TRBV20-1
j_call: TRBJ1-5

cdr3_nt: TGTGCCAGCAGCCCAACGAGGACAGGGCCTGAATCTTTCTTT
cdr3_aa: CASSPTRTGPESFF
d_call: TRBD1
clone_size: many
v_call: TRBV14
j_call: TRBJ1-1

cdr3_nt: TGTGCCAGCAGCGTGACTAGCGGGGCGACCTACAATGAGCAGTTCTTC
cdr3_aa: CASSVTSGATYNEQFF
d_call: TRBD2
clone_size: .
v_call: TRBV7-9
j_call: TRBJ2-1

cdr3_nt: TGTGCCAGCAGCTCCACCGGAGGACTAGTGGGGGTGGATGAGCAGTTCTTC
cdr3_aa: CASSSTGGLVGVDEQFF
d_call: TRBD2
clone_size: few
v_call: TRBV7-6
j_call: TRBJ2-1

cdr3_nt: TGTGCCAGCAGCTTAGGAACAGGCCCAAACTATGGCTACACCTTC
cdr3_aa: CASSLGTGPNYGYTF
d_call: .
clone_size: many
v_call: TRBV7-6
j_call: TRBJ1-2

cdr3_nt: TGTGCCAGCAGACATCAGGGGGGCTCCTACAATGAGCAGTTCTTC
cdr3_aa: CASRHQGGSYNEQFF
d_call: .
clone_size: .
v_call: TRBV28
j_call: TRBJ2-1

cdr3_nt: TGTGCCACCAGTGATTTCTCGGGGGCCAACGTCCTGACTTTC
cdr3_aa: CATSDFSGANVLTF
d_call: .
clone_size: .
v_call: TRBV24-1
j_call: TRBJ2-6

cdr3_nt: TGTGCCACCTCAGTATCCACTGAAGCTTTCTTT
cdr3_aa: CATSVSTEAFF
d_call: .
clone_size: .
v_call: TRBV28
j_call: TRBJ1-1

cdr3_nt: TGTGCCAGCAGCTTGGCCCAGCTCGGCTACACCTTC
cdr3_aa: CASSLAQLGYTF
d_call: .
clone_size: .
v_call: TRBV7-9
j_call: TRBJ1-2

cdr3_nt: TGCAGTGCTAGCCACCGGGACAGGGGGCAATTTGAGCAGTTCTTC
cdr3_aa: CSASHRDRGQFEQFF
d_call: TRBD1
clone_size: .
v_call: TRBV20-1
j_call: TRBJ2-1

cdr3_nt: TGTGCCAGTAGTATCAGAAGCGGCCTCTTCTACAATGAGCAGTTCTTC
cdr3_aa: CASSIRSGLFYNEQFF
d_call: .
clone_size: .
v_call: TRBV19
j_call: TRBJ2-1

cdr3_nt: TGTGCCAGCAGTGTGGGGACAGGGGGCTACGAGCAGTACTTC
cdr3_aa: CASSVGTGGYEQYF
d_call: TRBD1
clone_size: many
v_call: TRBV6-1
j_call: TRBJ2-7

cdr3_nt: TGCAGCGTTGTGACAGGGGACTTCATGAACACTGAAGCTTTCTTT
cdr3_aa: CSVVTGDFMNTEAFF
d_call: TRBD1
clone_size: many
v_call: TRBV29-1
j_call: TRBJ1-1